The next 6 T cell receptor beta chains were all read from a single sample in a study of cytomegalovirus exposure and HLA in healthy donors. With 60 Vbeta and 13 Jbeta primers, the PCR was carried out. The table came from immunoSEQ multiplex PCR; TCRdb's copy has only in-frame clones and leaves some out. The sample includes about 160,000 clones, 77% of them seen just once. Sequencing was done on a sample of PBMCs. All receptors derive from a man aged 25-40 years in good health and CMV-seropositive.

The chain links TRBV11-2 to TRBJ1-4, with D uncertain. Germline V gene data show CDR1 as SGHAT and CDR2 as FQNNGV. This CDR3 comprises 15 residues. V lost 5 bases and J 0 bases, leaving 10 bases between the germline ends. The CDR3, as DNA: TGTGCCAGCAGCCCGATGGCCGCAACTAATGAAAAACTGTTTTTT. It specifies CASSPMAATNEKLFF.

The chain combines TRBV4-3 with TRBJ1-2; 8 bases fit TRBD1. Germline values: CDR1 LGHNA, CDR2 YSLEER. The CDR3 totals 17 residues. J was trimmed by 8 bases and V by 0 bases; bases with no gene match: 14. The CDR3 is CASSQDPQGAQYEGYTF. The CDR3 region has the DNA TGCGCCAGCAGCCAAGATCCCCAGGGGGCTCAGTATGAAGGCTACACCTTC.

Here the CDR3 DNA reads TGCGCCAGCAGTAACCGGGACAGACCTTCTAGCACAGATACGCAGTATTTT. Translation: CASSNRDRPSSTDTQYF. The chain joins TRBV10-1 to TRBJ2-3; TRBD1 matches 7 bases. There are 17 residues in the CDR3. V shed 5 bases and J 0 bases; nucleotides not matched to a gene: 11. Looked up from germline, CDR1 is WNHNN and CDR2 is SYGVQD (reference sequence).

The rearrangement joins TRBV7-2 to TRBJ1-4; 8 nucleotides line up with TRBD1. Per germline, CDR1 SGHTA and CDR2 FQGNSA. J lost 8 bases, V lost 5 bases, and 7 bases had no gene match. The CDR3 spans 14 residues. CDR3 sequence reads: CASSKGQGREKLFF. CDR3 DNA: TGTGCCAGCAGCAAAGGACAGGGAAGAGAAAAACTGTTTTTT.

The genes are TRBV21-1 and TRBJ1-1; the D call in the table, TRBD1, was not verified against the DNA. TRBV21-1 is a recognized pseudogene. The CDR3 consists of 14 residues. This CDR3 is CASSKRQLNTEAFF. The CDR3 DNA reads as TGTGCCAGCAGCAAAAGACAGTTGAACACTGAAGCTTTCTTT.

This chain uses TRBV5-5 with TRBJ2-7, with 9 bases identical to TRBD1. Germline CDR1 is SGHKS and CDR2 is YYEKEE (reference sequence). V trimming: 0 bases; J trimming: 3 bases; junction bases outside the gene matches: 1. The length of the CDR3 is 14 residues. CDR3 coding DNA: TGTGCCAGCAGCTTGGTGGGACAGGGCTACGAGCAGTACTTC. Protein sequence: CASSLVGQGYEQYF.